The 24 T cell receptor beta chains listed next were all sequenced from one sample in a study of blood T cell repertoires in COVID-19 (dated by TCRdb to the early 2020s). Library preparation employed the immunoSEQ multiplex PCR assay. Sourced from immuneACCESS, this table was stored by TCRdb with only in-frame sequences that have V and J called. A share of the clones is absent; for the studies checked, an unresolved V gene accounts for under half, and the remainder has no known explanation. The sample data list about 220,000 clones, and under 90% of these were observed just once. 4.5% to 5% of the sample comes from the top ten. Material for sequencing was PBMCs or T cells enriched from blood (not recorded which). The receptors here all came from a woman in her fifties or sixties who had been exposed to COVID-19.

The rearrangement uses TRBV7-9 and TRBJ1-2; 8 bases fit TRBD1. V lost 4 bases, J lost 8 bases, and 3 bases stayed unmatched. This CDR3 has 12 amino acids. Germline CDR1 is SEHNR and CDR2 is FQNEAQ (reference sequence). As DNA, the CDR3 is TGTGCCAGCAGCTCCGGGACAGGCGGCTACACCTTC. Residues: CASSSGTGGYTF. Together with reference TRBV7-9 and TRBJ1-2, the CDR3 gives the full variable domain: DTGVSQNPRHKITKRGQNVTFRCDPISEHNRLYWYRQTLGQGPEFLTYFQNEAQLEKSRLLSDRFSAERPKGSFSTLEIQRTEQGDSAMYLCASSSGTGGYTFGSGTRLTVV.

This chain joins TRBV3-1 (or the pseudogene TRBV3-2) and TRBJ2-3; TRBD2 matches at 10 bases. The J segment lost 2 bases and the V segment lost 4 bases, leaving 6 bases of the junction unmatched. The CDR3 is made up of 16 amino acids. Per germline, CDR1 LGHDT and CDR2 YNNKEL (reference sequence). This CDR3 is CASSPPGLATTDTQYF. The CDR3, as DNA: TGTGCCAGCAGCCCCCCGGGACTAGCGACCACAGATACGCAGTATTTT.

V usage is TRBV7-3 and J usage is TRBJ2-3; D may be TRBD2 (6 bases). The CDR3 is 15 amino acids. Deletions cut 5 bases from V and 2 bases from J, with 14 bases between. CDR1 SGHTA and CDR2 FQGTGA come from the germline V gene. The CDR3 is CASSPDGDFTDTQYF. CDR3 nucleotides: TGTGCCAGCAGCCCAGACGGGGACTTCACAGATACGCAGTATTTT.

The gene calls are TRBV2 and TRBJ1-1, with 9 bases fitting TRBD1. This CDR3 has 14 residues. The J segment lost 5 bases and the V segment lost 7 bases, leaving 8 bases of the junction unmatched. The V gene's germline CDR1 is SNHLY and CDR2 FYNNEI. CDR3 in amino acids: CASTLDRGHTEAFF. Here the CDR3 DNA reads TGTGCCAGCACCCTGGACAGGGGACATACTGAAGCTTTCTTT.

The V and J genes are TRBV7-9 and TRBJ2-1; TRBD2 matches at 13 bases. Looked up from germline, CDR1 is SEHNR and CDR2 is FQNEAQ (reference sequence). Losses at the gene ends were 3 bases for V and 5 bases for J; bases not matched to a gene: 1. CDR3 length equals 15 residues. CDR3 loop: CASSFTSGGDNEQFF. The DNA of the CDR3 is TGTGCCAGCAGCTTTACTAGCGGGGGGGACAATGAGCAGTTCTTC.

J is TRBJ2-5 and V is TRBV13; possibly TRBD1 for D (5 bases). The CDR3 covers 16 residues. Looked up from germline, CDR1 is PRHDT and CDR2 is FYEKMQ (reference sequence). The V end was cut by 0 bases, the J end by 5 bases, with 16 bases between. The CDR3 DNA reads as TGTGCCAGCAGCTTAGGGAAGGGGATGGGATGGGAGACCCAGTACTTC. Its protein is CASSLGKGMGWETQYF.

V usage is TRBV27 and J usage is TRBJ2-7; TRBD1 matches at 8 bases. CDR1 is MNHEY, CDR2 SMNVEV, per germline (reference sequence). The V and J ends lost 6 bases and 2 bases, in that order; junction bases with no gene match: 6. CDR3 size: 14 residues. The CDR3 region has the DNA TGTGCCAGCAGCCACGGACAGGGACCCTACGAGCAGTACTTC. Translated, it gives CASSHGQGPYEQYF.

A note on this clone: The junction and the germline gene differ at one end; a read error may be behind it. V is TRBV7-2 and J is TRBJ2-6; possible D gene TRBD1, 6 bases. The CDR3 contains 15 residues. The germline CDR1 and CDR2 sequences are SGHTA and FQGNSA. The CDR3 DNA is TGTGCCAGCAGCCTAGCAGGGGCTGGGGCCAACGTCCTGACTTTC. Protein: CASSLAGAGANVLTF. The whole variable domain, remainder taken from reference TRBV7-2 and TRBJ2-6, is GAGVSQSPSNKVTEKGKDVELRCDPISGHTALYWYRQSLGQGLEFLIYFQGNSAPDKSGLPSDRFSAERTGGSVSTLTIQRTQQEDSAVYLCASSLAGAGANVLTFGAGSRLTVL.

The count of this clone is one. This chain uses TRBV28 with TRBJ1-1, with D tentatively TRBD1 (5 bases). This CDR3 is 13 amino acids long. V lost 6 bases and J lost 2, with 10 bases in between. Germline V CDR1 and CDR2: MDHEN, SYDVKM. CDR3 nucleotide sequence: TGTGCCAGCAGCCCCCAGGGAAACACTGAAGCTTTCTTT. It encodes CASSPQGNTEAFF.

This clone was picked up a small number of times. V gene TRBV7-8 combines with J gene TRBJ1-2; 8 positions match TRBD1. Germline assignment: CDR1 SGHVS and CDR2 FQNEAQ. CDR3 length equals 16 residues. The trim removed 2 bases at V and 7 bases at J, leaving 12 bases unmatched. The CDR3 coding sequence is TGTGCCAGCAGCTTACAGGGGGCATTTCCAGAAGGTGGCTACACCTTC. It translates to CASSLQGAFPEGGYTF. Combining the CDR3 with reference TRBV7-8 and TRBJ1-2 gives the whole variable domain GAGVSQSPRYKVAKRGQDVALRCDPISGHVSLFWYQQALGQGPEFLTYFQNEAQLDKSGLPSDRFFAERPEGSVSTLKIQRTQQEDSAVYLCASSLQGAFPEGGYTFGSGTRLTVV.

The chain has TRBV2 and TRBJ1-5; D remains ambiguous. The germline V gene encodes CDR1 SNHLY and CDR2 FYNNEI. Trimming took off 2 bases at V and 7 bases at J, with 18 bases between the two ends. CDR3 length: 16 residues. CDR3 nucleotide sequence: TGTGCCAGCAGTGAAAATTACCCGCAGGACTGGCAGCCCCAGCATTTT. Residues: CASSENYPQDWQPQHF.

V and J are TRBV11-2 and TRBJ2-2; 8 bases match TRBD2. Germline values: CDR1 SGHAT, CDR2 FQNNGV. Germline trimming cut 3 bases from V and 1 base from J; bases unmatched to any gene: 10. This CDR3 region has 18 residues. The DNA for the CDR3 is TGTGCCAGCAGCTTCATCCTCGGCGGGGGGCGGAACACCGGGGAGCTGTTTTTT. Its translation is CASSFILGGGRNTGELFF.

The chain recombines TRBV6-1 with TRBJ1-1; D is possibly TRBD1 (5 bases). This CDR3 is built from 16 residues. The germline CDR1 and CDR2 sequences are MNHNS and SASEGT. Trimming took 1 base from V and 1 from J, leaving 13 bases between them. DNA of the CDR3: TGTGCCAGCAGTGAAGAAGCAGGGATGCGGAACACTGAAGCTTTCTTT. This translates into CASSEEAGMRNTEAFF.

In this sample, this clone turned up a few times. V and J are TRBV19 and TRBJ1-2; 7 bases match TRBD1. Germline-derived CDR1 and CDR2 are LNHDA and SQIVND (reference sequence). V gave up 9 bases and J gave up 0 bases; unmatched junction bases: 4. This CDR3 has 13 residues. In DNA form, the CDR3 reads TGTGCCAGCAGGGACAGAACTAACTATGGCTACACCTTC. This encodes CASRDRTNYGYTF.

The CDR3 region is CASSFRQGRTEAFF. The CDR3 coding sequence is TGTGCCAGCAGCTTCCGACAGGGACGAACTGAAGCTTTCTTT. The chain has TRBV7-2 and TRBJ1-1, with TRBD1 identical over 7 bases. Trimming at V came to 3 bases and at J to 5 bases, leaving 6 bases not matched to a gene. This CDR3 is 14 amino acids long. CDR1 and CDR2 from the germline V gene are SGHTA and FQGNSA.

The rearrangement joins TRBV28 to TRBJ2-4; 7 nucleotides agree with TRBD1. CDR1 and CDR2 (germline): MDHEN, SYDVKM. Trimming removed 6 bases from V and 1 base from J; junction bases left unmatched: 6. The CDR3 length is 15 residues. The DNA of the CDR3 is TGTGCCAGCAGCTTTGACAGGGAGGCCAAAAACATTCAGTACTTC. Translating it yields CASSFDREAKNIQYF.

V and J are TRBV9 and TRBJ2-3; TRBD2 might be the D (6 bases). V was pared by 0 bases and J by 6 bases, with 14 bases between. This CDR3 has 15 residues. Looked up from germline, CDR1 is SGDLS and CDR2 is YYNGEE. The CDR3: CASSVASAPVDTQYF. CDR3 sequence (DNA): TGTGCCAGCAGCGTAGCTAGCGCCCCCGTGGATACGCAGTATTTT.

The chain recombines TRBV6-6 with TRBJ1-2; D is uncertain. The CDR3 spans 11 residues. Germline V gene sequence: CDR1 MNHNY, CDR2 SVGAGI (reference sequence). V was cut by 6 bases and J by 3 bases, with 5 bases left in between. The CDR3 protein is CASRRDYGYTF. The CDR3 DNA sequence: TGTGCCAGCAGGCGCGACTATGGCTACACCTTC.

The chain carries TRBV10-1 and TRBJ1-1; a weak D match, TRBD1 (6 bases). The germline gives CDR1 WNHNN, CDR2 SYGVQD (reference sequence). Trimming removed 3 bases from V and 4 bases from J, with 6 bases in between. The CDR3 covers 12 residues. CDR3 residues: CASSEGGTEAFF. CDR3 coding DNA: TGCGCCAGCAGTGAAGGGGGCACTGAAGCTTTCTTT.

The chain recombines TRBV7-2 with TRBJ1-6; perhaps TRBD1 as D (5 bases). The CDR3 runs 14 residues. Germline V lookup: CDR1 SGHTA, CDR2 FQGNSA. V shed 5 bases and J shed 7 bases, with 12 bases lying between them. CDR3 in amino acids: CASSRGHLNSPLHF. The CDR3 DNA reads TGTGCCAGCAGCCGCGGACATTTAAATTCACCCCTCCACTTT.

This rearrangement joins TRBV6-5 to TRBJ1-6; TRBD1 is a possible D gene (5 bases). The CDR3 has 15 amino acids. The germline gives CDR1 MNHEY, CDR2 SVGAGI. V dropped 3 bases and J dropped 2 bases, with 8 bases sitting between them. The CDR3, as DNA: TGTGCCAGCAGTTATCAAGGGGCCTATAATTCACCCCTCCACTTT. It is translated as CASSYQGAYNSPLHF.

The V call is TRBV9, the J call TRBJ1-1; D ambiguous. This CDR3 has 16 residues. Trimming took 1 base from V and 3 from J, leaving 16 bases between them. Germline CDR1 SGDLS, CDR2 YYNGEE. The CDR3 protein is CASSVTGSPRDTEAFF. The CDR3 bases are TGTGCCAGCAGCGTAACGGGATCTCCGAGGGACACTGAAGCTTTCTTT.

V usage is TRBV7-9 and J usage is TRBJ1-2; unclear D gene. The CDR3 length is 13 residues. The ends were cut back, 1 base at V and 8 bases at J, with 11 bases in the middle. CDR1 is SEHNR and CDR2 is FQNEAQ in the germline V gene (reference sequence). CDR3 protein: CASSLGTSGGYTF. The CDR3 nucleotides are TGTGCCAGCAGCTTAGGGACGTCGGGGGGCTACACCTTC.

The V and J genes are TRBV10-3 and TRBJ2-2; no clear D. CDR3 length: 12 amino acids. CDR1 ENHRY and CDR2 SYGVKD come from the germline V gene. V was cut by 6 bases and J by 6 bases, with 8 bases left in between. CDR3 region: CAIRSRAGELFF. For the CDR3, the DNA is TGTGCCATCAGGTCCCGAGCCGGGGAGCTGTTTTTT.